This T cell receptor beta chain was sequenced for a study of technical replicates of blood from a few donors. Using immunoSEQ multiplex PCR, the repertoire was profiled, and TCRdb retains in-frame clones only, with some absent. Among under 15,000 clones, more than 85% were seen once, and the ten largest hold 9.1%. The TCR comes from a human donor in good health. Sequences were obtained from PBMCs.

Here the CDR3 DNA reads TGTGCCAGCAGTGACTCCCGACAGGGTGCAGATACGCAGTATTTT. This sequence encodes CASSDSRQGADTQYF. This chain connects TRBV6-4 to TRBJ2-3, with 7 bases lining up with TRBD1. V lost 0 bases to trimming and J lost 4 bases; unmatched junction nucleotides: 4. Germline assignment: CDR1 MRHNA and CDR2 SNTAGT. This CDR3 comprises 15 residues.